Sequencing of this T cell receptor (beta chain) was carried out in a study of T cells after yellow fever vaccination. This clonotype came up a few times. TCRdb reprocessed the 5' RACE reads with MiXCR, giving one entry per CDR3 protein. Among roughly 400,000 distinct CDR3 sequences listed, around 20% were seen once. Germline V gene sequence: CDR1 LGHNA, CDR2 YNFKEQ. This CDR3 has 18 residues. V was pared by 3 bases and J by 4 bases, with 9 bases of the junction left unmatched. The chain is built from TRBV4-2 and TRBJ2-6; 10 bases fit TRBD2. This TCR was sampled from a young man who received the YFV17D yellow fever vaccine. The sequencing here drew on PBMCs, taken before the yellow fever booster vaccination. CDR3 DNA: TGTGCCAGCAGCCAGAGCGGGGGGGCAGGTGCCGGGGCCAACGTCCTGACTTTC. Its protein product is CASSQSGGAGAGANVLTF.